The 25 T cell receptor beta chains presented below share a single source sample, sequenced in a study of identical twins. One entry per CDR3 protein results from TCRdb running MiXCR on the 5' RACE reads. This sample has a few hundred thousand distinct CDR3 sequences; 9% to 10% occur once, and the top ten carry 8% to 9.5%. The sample was naive T cells sorted from blood. These receptor sequences come from a woman aged 50 to 60 in good health.

In its sample, this clonotype was seen a few times. The V and J genes are TRBV7-9 and TRBJ2-2; D uncertain. V was clipped by 2 bases and J by 7 bases, with 11 bases between them. CDR1 is SEHNR and CDR2 is FQNEAQ in the germline V gene (reference sequence). This CDR3 is 14 amino acids long. The CDR3 DNA follows: TGTGCCAGCAGCTTACGACTTGAAAACGGGGAGCTGTTTTTT. Its translation: CASSLRLENGELFF.

The chain uses TRBV20-1 and TRBJ1-5; no reliable D call. From germline, CDR1 is DFQATT and CDR2 SNEGSKA (reference sequence). The germline V and J ends were trimmed by 3 bases and 2 bases, with 8 bases remaining between them. CDR3 length equals 13 residues. The CDR3 loop is CSARDWGNQPQHF. CDR3 sequence (DNA): TGCAGTGCTAGGGACTGGGGCAATCAGCCCCAGCATTTT.

This chain uses TRBV6-5 with TRBJ2-1; 11 bases align to TRBD2. Germline trimming cut 6 bases from V and 7 bases from J; bases unmatched to any gene: 8. CDR1 and CDR2 from the germline V gene are MNHEY and SVGAGI. This CDR3 contains 15 residues. DNA of the CDR3: TGTGCCAGCAGAAATAGGAGACTAGCGGGAAATGAGCAGTTCTTC. It encodes CASRNRRLAGNEQFF.

The chain employs TRBV20-1 and TRBJ2-5; D perhaps matches TRBD2 (6 bases). This CDR3 spans 14 amino acids. V was cut by 3 bases and J by 1 base, with 12 bases left in between. CDR1 and CDR2 from the germline V gene are DFQATT and SNEGSKA (reference sequence). CDR3 DNA sequence: TGCAGTGCTAGGGAGGCGCGGGGCCAAGAGACCCAGTACTTC. It yields the protein CSAREARGQETQYF.

This clonotype turned up a few times. The chain combines TRBV7-2 with TRBJ2-5; a weak D match, TRBD2 (5 bases). The CDR3 is 14 residues long. V lost 3 bases to trimming and J lost 5 bases, with 13 bases between them. Germline V gives CDR1 SGHTA, CDR2 FQGNSA. The CDR3: CASSFLSGWETQYF. Written as DNA, the CDR3 is TGTGCCAGCAGCTTCTTATCGGGATGGGAGACCCAGTACTTC.

This clonotype was counted only a few times. The chain recombines TRBV27 with TRBJ1-1, with D perhaps TRBD1 (6 bases). V was shortened by 5 bases and J by 6 bases, with 19 bases between the two germline ends. From germline, CDR1 is MNHEY and CDR2 SMNVEV (reference sequence). The CDR3 sequence is 15 residues long. Here the CDR3 reads CASSQRTDIGAEAFF. In DNA form, the CDR3 reads TGTGCCAGCAGTCAAAGGACAGATATCGGCGCTGAAGCTTTCTTT.

This clonotype was counted ten times or more. J is TRBJ2-5 and V is TRBV15; possibly TRBD1 for D (5 bases). The CDR3 length is 15 residues. V was clipped by 0 bases and J by 7 bases, with 15 bases between them. Germline-derived CDR1 and CDR2 are LNHNV and YYDKDF (reference sequence). Here the CDR3 DNA reads TGTGCCACCAGCAGAGATAGTCAGGGCCCGCGGACCCAGTACTTC. Residues: CATSRDSQGPRTQYF.

The table lists this clonotype with many counts. The rearrangement uses TRBV29-1 and TRBJ2-1, with D perhaps TRBD2 (6 bases). This CDR3 is 13 amino acids long. Germline V lookup: CDR1 SQVTM, CDR2 ANQGSEA. Trimming removed 5 bases from V and 4 bases from J, with 12 bases in between. The CDR3 spells CSVTSSVYNEQFF. CDR3 bases: TGCAGCGTTACTAGCTCGGTTTACAATGAGCAGTTCTTC.

The V and J genes are TRBV6-6 and TRBJ1-4; D unresolved. This CDR3 has 14 residues. V gave up 6 bases and J gave up 5 bases, with 13 bases separating them. Germline CDR1 reads MNHNY; CDR2 reads SVGAGI (reference sequence). CDR3 region: CASSLGPRNEKLFF. CDR3 sequence (DNA): TGTGCCAGCAGCCTAGGGCCTAGGAATGAAAAACTGTTTTTT.

This clonotype was detected ten times or more. The rearrangement uses TRBV6-6 and TRBJ2-3; D unresolved. Trimming pared 7 bases from V and 1 base from J, leaving 15 bases between. Germline assignment: CDR1 MNHNY and CDR2 SVGAGI (reference sequence). This CDR3 region has 15 residues. The chain's CDR3 is CASTDLQVRTDTQYF. In nucleotides, the CDR3 is TGTGCCAGCACCGATCTTCAGGTTCGCACAGATACGCAGTATTTT.

This clonotype was seen at least ten times. The gene calls are TRBV9 and TRBJ1-3, with D possibly being TRBD1 (6 bases). The V end was cut by 4 bases, the J end by 8 bases, with 16 bases between. Germline CDR1 and CDR2: SGDLS and YYNGEE. The CDR3 contains 14 residues. This CDR3 is CASSTQLGADTIYF. The CDR3 coding sequence is TGTGCCAGCAGCACCCAGCTGGGGGCGGACACCATATATTTT.

This clonotype has just a few counts. The chain is built from TRBV5-1 and TRBJ2-7; a possible D gene is TRBD2 (6 bases). The length of the CDR3 is 15 residues. Germline values: CDR1 SGHRS, CDR2 YFSETQ. With 0 bases removed from V and 5 bases from J, the gap between germline ends came to 15 bases. This CDR3 is CASSLAGLPGNEQYF. The DNA for the CDR3 is TGCGCCAGCAGCTTGGCGGGACTCCCGGGGAACGAGCAGTACTTC.

This clonotype was seen only a few times. This chain links TRBV4-1 with TRBJ2-2, with D possibly matching TRBD2 (6 bases). Germline V CDR1 and CDR2: MGHRA, YSYEKL. The ends were cut back, 2 bases at V and 1 base at J, with 8 bases in the middle. CDR3 length equals 15 residues. The CDR3 DNA is TGCGCCAGCAGCCAATTGGGGGGGAACACCGGGGAGCTGTTTTTT. Translating it yields CASSQLGGNTGELFF.

The chain recombines TRBV20-1 with TRBJ2-7, with 7 bases that match TRBD2. CDR1 and CDR2 (germline): DFQATT, SNEGSKA (reference sequence). The CDR3 length is 14 residues. The trim removed 0 bases at V and 6 bases at J, leaving 8 bases unmatched. CDR3 nucleotides: TGCAGTGCTAGAGATATAGGCGGGGAGGGCGAGCAGTACGTC. It encodes CSARDIGGEGEQYV.

The J gene is TRBJ2-3, the V gene TRBV24-1, with TRBD2 matching 11 bases. CDR1 is KGHDR and CDR2 is SFDVKD in the germline V gene. V lost 0 bases and J lost 2; bases outside the gene matches: 6. The CDR3 is made up of 18 amino acids. As DNA, the CDR3 is TGTGCCACCAGTGATTTGAAACTAGCGGGAGACCTCACAGATACGCAGTATTTT. It yields the protein CATSDLKLAGDLTDTQYF.

This chain connects TRBV27 to TRBJ1-1; no firm D call. Germline CDR1 reads MNHEY; CDR2 reads SMNVEV (reference sequence). The length of the CDR3 is 14 residues. V was clipped by 6 bases and J by 1 base, with 12 bases between them. In DNA, the CDR3 is TGTGCCAGCAGCACCCCGGTAAGGAACACTGAAGCTTTCTTT. This encodes CASSTPVRNTEAFF.

The V call is TRBV13, the J call TRBJ2-3; 7 bases align to TRBD2. The CDR3 consists of 16 residues. Germline V gives CDR1 PRHDT, CDR2 FYEKMQ (reference sequence). V lost 4 bases to trimming and J lost 0 bases; unmatched junction nucleotides: 7. CDR3 protein: CASSWREFESTDTQYF. The CDR3 nucleotides are TGTGCCAGCAGCTGGCGGGAGTTTGAGAGCACAGATACGCAGTATTTT.

This clonotype was counted between two and nine times. The chain couples TRBV14 to TRBJ2-5; tentative D call: TRBD1 (6 bases). V lost 0 bases to trimming and J lost 4 bases, with 6 bases between them. The CDR3 is 13 residues long. Germline CDR1 reads SGHDN; CDR2 reads FVKESK. CDR3 protein: CASSQEGGETQYF. The CDR3 DNA is TGTGCCAGCAGCCAAGAAGGGGGAGAGACCCAGTACTTC.

This clonotype was detected a few times. J is TRBJ1-1 and V is TRBV9; D gene uncertain. Germline assignment: CDR1 SGDLS and CDR2 YYNGEE. V was clipped by 0 bases and J by 4 bases, with 7 bases between them. The CDR3 sequence is 13 residues long. Here the CDR3 reads CASSVAMTTEAFF. The CDR3, as DNA: TGTGCCAGCAGCGTAGCGATGACCACTGAAGCTTTCTTT.

The chain carries TRBV6-2 or TRBV6-3 and TRBJ2-3, with TRBD2 as a possible D gene (5 bases). Germline-derived CDR1 and CDR2 are MNHEY and SVGEGT. Trimming took 2 bases from V and 4 from J, leaving 16 bases between them. There are 16 residues in the CDR3. The chain's CDR3 is CASSYPFEGAADTQYF. Written as DNA, the CDR3 is TGTGCCAGCAGTTACCCTTTTGAGGGAGCTGCAGATACGCAGTATTTT.

J is TRBJ2-2 and V is TRBV3-1, with D maybe TRBD1 (6 bases). V dropped 4 bases and J dropped 6 bases, with 15 bases sitting between them. CDR3 length: 15 amino acids. CDR1 and CDR2 from the germline V gene are LGHDT and YNNKEL (reference sequence). CDR3: CASSRQVPRAGELFF. Here the CDR3 DNA reads TGTGCCAGCAGCCGACAGGTTCCCAGGGCCGGGGAGCTGTTTTTT.

This clonotype has ten or more counts. In DNA, the CDR3 is TGTGCCAGCGACTCTGGGGGGGCCGATGGGAAGCCCCAGCATTTT. It encodes CASDSGGADGKPQHF. The rearrangement uses TRBV16 and TRBJ1-5; D is perhaps TRBD1 (6 bases). Germline CDR1 is KGHSY and CDR2 is FQNENV. Trimming cost V 8 bases and J 8 bases, with 22 bases left between them. The CDR3 has 15 residues.

This clonotype appeared a few times. This chain connects TRBV24-1 to TRBJ2-1; TRBD2 agrees at 7 bases. Germline CDR1 is KGHDR and CDR2 is SFDVKD. The CDR3 spans 15 residues. Trimming at V came to 5 bases and at J to 7 bases, leaving 10 bases not matched to a gene. The chain's CDR3 is CATSGVGGLLNEQFF. The DNA of the CDR3 is TGTGCCACCAGTGGCGTGGGAGGGTTGTTGAATGAGCAGTTCTTC.

The chain couples TRBV19 to TRBJ1-5; D remains unclear. The CDR3 is made up of 15 amino acids. The germline V gene encodes CDR1 LNHDA and CDR2 SQIVND (reference sequence). Deletions cut 0 bases from V and 0 bases from J, with 6 bases between. The CDR3 region has the DNA TGTGCCAGTAGTATAGATCATAATAGCAATCAGCCCCAGCATTTT. Protein: CASSIDHNSNQPQHF.

In the case of this clonotype: A much larger clone differs by one base, so this may be a read error. The rearrangement joins TRBV5-1 to TRBJ2-3, with D unclear. This CDR3 is 13 amino acids long. Germline V gene lookup returns CDR1 SGHRS and CDR2 YFSETQ. Trimming shortened V by 3 bases and J by 5 bases, and 10 bases separated the two germline ends. The CDR3 reads CASSSNGVDTQYF. As DNA, the CDR3 is TGCGCCAGCAGCTCGAATGGGGTAGATACGCAGTATTTT.